The clone carrying this T cell receptor (beta chain) was picked up a small number of times. As yet, its antigen is unknown. TCRdb passed the reads through MiXCR, listing each CDR3 protein once. In the table there are approximately 350,000 distinct CDR3 sequences, about 32% of which are singletons. Germline values: CDR1 DFQATT, CDR2 SNEGSKA (reference sequence). Between the trimmed V and J ends, which lost 3 bases and 6 bases, there was a span of 9 bases. The CDR3 length is 12 residues. The data are from a study of T cell repertoires in cytomegalovirus infection. About the research overall: Signatures in public TCR beta sequences pointed to both CMV infection and matching HLA type. The study's findings and limits: Within the response measured ex vivo, HLA-C-restricted CMV-specific TCR beta clonotypes were dominant. Cumulative public TCR beta family frequency identified carriers of CMV plus the relevant HLA.

The source of this sequence is a human donor in good health (CMV status not recorded). Some clones in this sample may be carry-over from other donors' samples. The rearrangement links TRBV20-1 to TRBJ2-1; possible D gene TRBD2, 5 bases. The input for sequencing was cultured PBMCs, taken from culture after CMV antigen stimulation. CDR3 region: CSASRRGNEQFF. The CDR3 region has the DNA TGCAGTGCTAGCCGTCGGGGCAATGAGCAGTTCTTC.